This T cell receptor (beta chain) was documented in a study of cytomegalovirus exposure and HLA in healthy donors. Germline V gene data show CDR1 as MGHRA and CDR2 as YSYEKL. The CDR3 runs to 16 residues. The V and J ends lost 3 bases and 8 bases, in that order; junction bases with no gene match: 13. PCR primers comprised 60 Vbeta and 13 Jbeta primers. Measured with immunoSEQ multiplex PCR; TCRdb has only the in-frame clones, and not every one. The sample shows about 160,000 clones, about 77% of them seen only once. The TCR originated in a young man in good health and CMV-seropositive. The chain recombines TRBV4-1 with TRBJ2-1, with TRBD2 matching 7 bases. Sequenced input: PBMCs. The CDR3 coding sequence is TGCGCCAGCAGCCAGTTGAATATGGGACTATCGGATGAGCAGTTCTTC. This codes for CASSQLNMGLSDEQFF.